This paragraph reports one T cell receptor beta chain. This sample was taken from a study of blood T cell repertoires in COVID-19. Sequencing was performed with immunoSEQ multiplex PCR; in TCRdb, only in-frame clones are kept and a portion is missing. The sample lists about 130,000 clones, 85% occurring once. This clonotype was obtained from a man of 80 years or more with active or convalescent COVID-19. The sample comprised peripheral blood.

The CDR3 bases are TGTGCCACCAGTGATGGTTGGGGACAGGCTGATGGCTACACCTTC. Translating gives CATSDGWGQADGYTF. The chain uses TRBV24-1 and TRBJ1-2, with TRBD1 identical over 8 bases. V shed 3 bases, J shed 6 bases, and the junction held 8 bases outside the gene matches. The CDR3 covers 15 residues. Germline CDR1 reads KGHDR; CDR2 reads SFDVKD.